This entry lists 28 T cell receptor beta chains sequenced from one sample in a study of OX40 agonist ivuxolimab in advanced cancers. Assay: immunoSEQ multiplex PCR; the TCRdb copy retains only in-frame clones and omits some. The data contain more than 70,000 clones, roughly four fifths of them singletons. Sequencing used CD4+ or CD8+ T cells sorted from blood, obtained in a trial of the OX40 agonist ivuxolimab. The receptors shown here come from an adult with an advanced solid tumor such as melanoma, head and neck, liver or kidney cancer.

V is TRBV7-2 and J is TRBJ2-5; 12 positions match TRBD2. The V gene end was trimmed by 0 bases and the J gene end by 2 bases; junction bases not matched to a gene: 1. Per the germline V gene, CDR1 is SGHTA and CDR2 is FQGNSA. CDR3 size: 16 residues. The CDR3 is CASSLAGLAGQETQYF. In DNA, the CDR3 is TGTGCCAGCAGCTTAGCCGGACTAGCGGGACAAGAGACCCAGTACTTC.

The chain recombines TRBV14 with TRBJ2-7; tentatively, D is TRBD1 or TRBD2 (5 bases each). CDR3 length: 15 residues. Trimming cost V 4 bases and J 7 bases, with 20 bases left between them. CDR1 is SGHDN and CDR2 is FVKESK in the germline V gene. The CDR3 sequence is CASSPRDATLGEQYF. CDR3 nucleotide sequence: TGTGCCAGCAGCCCCCGGGACGCTACACTAGGGGAGCAGTACTTC.

The chain combines TRBV5-6 with TRBJ1-6; tentatively, D is TRBD1 (5 bases). CDR1 SGHDT and CDR2 YYEEEE come from the germline V gene. CDR3 length: 17 amino acids. The ends were cut back, 3 bases at V and 4 bases at J, with 17 bases in the middle. CDR3 bases: TGTGCCAGCAGCTCTACTGGACGGGGGTCGTATAATTCACCCCTCCACTTT. This gives the protein CASSSTGRGSYNSPLHF. Combining the CDR3 with reference TRBV5-6 and TRBJ1-6 gives the whole variable domain DAGVTQSPTHLIKTRGQQVTLRCSPKSGHDTVSWYQQALGQGPQFIFQYYEEEERQRGNFPDRFSGHQFPNYSSELNVNALLLGDSALYLCASSSTGRGSYNSPLHFGNGTRLTVT.

The rearrangement uses TRBV12-5 and TRBJ2-2, with D maybe TRBD2 (6 bases). Germline V lookup: CDR1 LGHNT, CDR2 FRNRAP. V lost 2 bases, J lost 3 bases, and 13 bases lay in between. CDR3 length equals 16 residues. The DNA for the CDR3 is TGTGCTAGTGGTTTGCTCTTGGCGGGGCACACCGGGGAGCTGTTTTTT. Protein product: CASGLLLAGHTGELFF.

The chain is built from TRBV6-5 and TRBJ2-1, with unresolved D. From germline, CDR1 is MNHEY and CDR2 SVGAGI. The CDR3 contains 14 residues. The V and J ends lost 0 bases and 7 bases respectively, with 10 bases between them. The CDR3 sequence is CASSYSAGENEQFF. The CDR3 DNA follows: TGTGCCAGCAGTTACTCGGCAGGAGAAAATGAGCAGTTCTTC.

This clone was detected only once. The chain links TRBV7-6 to TRBJ2-7; D is unclear. In germline, CDR1 is SGHVS, CDR2 FNYEAQ. V lost 5 bases and J lost 1, with 3 bases in between. The CDR3 sequence is 11 residues long. CDR3 protein: CASSPSYEQYF. The CDR3 DNA reads as TGTGCCAGCAGCCCTTCCTACGAGCAGTACTTC.

The chain employs TRBV7-2 and TRBJ2-3; D possibly uses TRBD1 or TRBD2 (6 bases each). The CDR3 covers 15 residues. Trimming took off 4 bases at V and 0 bases at J, with 11 bases between the two ends. Germline V CDR1 and CDR2: SGHTA, FQGNSA. The CDR3 DNA reads as TGTGCCAGCAGCTCCACAGGGACTAGCACAGATACGCAGTATTTT. Translation: CASSSTGTSTDTQYF.

This clone was seen a few times. The chain joins TRBV4-1 to TRBJ1-4, with 8 bases matching TRBD1. The CDR3 is 16 residues long. CDR1 is MGHRA and CDR2 is YSYEKL in the germline V gene. V shed 2 bases and J 8 bases; nucleotides not matched to a gene: 10. The CDR3 DNA follows: TGCGCCAGCAGCCAACACCCAGGACAGGGTTTAGAAAAACTGTTTTTT. The encoded protein is CASSQHPGQGLEKLFF.

On this clone: One end of the junction is discordant with germline, which a read error may explain. The chain couples TRBV5-3 to TRBJ1-2, with TRBD1 as a possible D gene (6 bases). TRBV5-3 is an open reading frame whose function is uncertain. This CDR3 spans 15 amino acids. CDR3 region: CASSLTQGTNYGYTF. In DNA form, the CDR3 reads TGTGCCAGCAGCTTGACACAGGGTACTAACTATGGCTACACCTTC.

This clone came up a few times. Here the CDR3 reads CASSNSNTEAFF. The CDR3 nucleotides read TGTGCCAGTAGTAACTCGAACACTGAAGCTTTCTTT. The rearrangement links TRBV19 to TRBJ1-1; D gene ambiguous. The germline V gene encodes CDR1 LNHDA and CDR2 SQIVND (reference sequence). V shed 4 bases and J shed 1 base, with 4 bases lying between them. The CDR3 loop spans 12 amino acids.

V gene TRBV6-6 combines with J gene TRBJ2-4; 8 bases map to TRBD1. Unmatched junction bases numbered 6, after V lost 6 bases and J lost 5 bases. The germline gives CDR1 MNHNY, CDR2 SVGAGI (reference sequence). The CDR3 runs to 14 residues. The CDR3 nucleotides read TGTGCCAGCAGGGGGCAGGGGGCCCAAAACATTCAGTACTTC. It encodes CASRGQGAQNIQYF.

CDR3 sequence reads: CASSPGADTYEQYF. CDR3 sequence (DNA): TGTGCCAGCAGCCCTGGGGCGGATACTTACGAGCAGTACTTC. The V and J genes are TRBV21-1 and TRBJ2-7; the table's D call of TRBD1 was not tested on the DNA. TRBV21-1 constitutes a pseudogene. This CDR3 comprises 14 residues.

The V gene is TRBV4-1, the J gene TRBJ2-2; TRBD2 matches 7 bases. Losses at the gene ends were 4 bases for V and 6 bases for J; bases not matched to a gene: 5. This CDR3 is 14 amino acids long. Germline V CDR1 and CDR2: MGHRA, YSYEKL. CDR3 nucleotides: TGCGCCAGCAGCCGCGGTAGCGGGTCCGGGGAGCTGTTTTTT. This gives the protein CASSRGSGSGELFF.

The V gene is TRBV10-1, the J gene TRBJ2-7; 7 positions match TRBD2. Germline V gives CDR1 WNHNN, CDR2 SYGVQD (reference sequence). The CDR3 loop spans 12 amino acids. The junction had 4 bases not matched to a gene; V was cut back by 4 bases and J by 7 bases. Here the CDR3 DNA reads TGCGCCAGCAGTGGCCCGGGGGGTGAGCAGTACTTC. Translating it yields CASSGPGGEQYF.

J is TRBJ2-2 and V is TRBV25-1; D ambiguous. The germline gives CDR1 MGHDK, CDR2 SYGVNS. The length of the CDR3 is 11 residues. CDR3 sequence: CATLGHGELFF. The CDR3 DNA follows: TGTGCGACGTTAGGGCACGGGGAGCTGTTTTTT.

The rearrangement joins TRBV5-4 to TRBJ1-2; D is uncertain. In germline, CDR1 is SGHNT, CDR2 YYREEE (reference sequence). V lost 2 bases and J 0 bases, leaving 8 bases between the germline ends. This CDR3 is built from 14 residues. CDR3 nucleotides: TGTGCCAGCAGCTTTTTTGGTTCTAACTATGGCTACACCTTC. It yields the protein CASSFFGSNYGYTF. The variable domain in full, completed from reference TRBV5-4 and TRBJ1-2, reads ETGVTQSPTHLIKTRGQQVTLRCSSQSGHNTVSWYQQALGQGPQFIFQYYREEENGRGNFPPRFSGLQFPNYSSELNVNALELDDSALYLCASSFFGSNYGYTFGSGTRLTVV.

The genes are TRBV6-1 and TRBJ1-4; possibly TRBD1 for D (5 bases). Germline values: CDR1 MNHNS, CDR2 SASEGT. Trimming stripped 8 bases from V and 0 bases from J, with 13 bases between. The CDR3 runs 15 residues. The DNA for the CDR3 is TGTGCCAGCCGGAAGGGGCCTGCAACTAATGAAAAACTGTTTTTT. It is translated as CASRKGPATNEKLFF.

For this clone: The sample holds other DNA sequences that translate to the same CDR3. The rearrangement joins TRBV19 to TRBJ1-5; no definite D call. Trimming removed 4 bases at V and 1 base at J, with 5 bases between. Germline CDR1 and CDR2: LNHDA and SQIVND (reference sequence). This CDR3 is 13 amino acids long. The CDR3 region is CASSTQSNQPQHF. As DNA, the CDR3 is TGTGCCAGTAGTACCCAAAGCAATCAGCCCCAGCATTTT.

The V call is TRBV19, the J call TRBJ1-1; D is possibly TRBD1 (6 bases). V lost 4 bases and J 2 bases, leaving 11 bases between the germline ends. CDR1 LNHDA and CDR2 SQIVND come from the germline V gene (reference sequence). CDR3 size: 14 residues. In nucleotides, the CDR3 is TGTGCCAGTAGTACCGACAGGTCCAACACTGAAGCTTTCTTT. Residues: CASSTDRSNTEAFF.

The V and J genes are TRBV4-1 and TRBJ1-5; maybe TRBD1 (6 bases). From germline, CDR1 is MGHRA and CDR2 YSYEKL. The V end was cut by 1 base, the J end by 1 base, with 8 bases between. The CDR3 loop spans 15 amino acids. CDR3 sequence reads: CASSQGTGSNQPQHF. The CDR3 nucleotides are TGCGCCAGCAGCCAAGGTACAGGGAGCAATCAGCCCCAGCATTTT.

The chain has TRBV7-9 and TRBJ2-1; 9 bases line up with TRBD2. Losses at the gene ends were 5 bases for V and 4 bases for J; bases not matched to a gene: 6. Germline V gene lookup returns CDR1 SEHNR and CDR2 FQNEAQ (reference sequence). There are 15 residues in the CDR3. The CDR3 spells CASSTRLADYNEQFF. CDR3 DNA sequence: TGTGCCAGCAGCACCAGACTAGCGGATTACAATGAGCAGTTCTTC.

The V gene is TRBV28, the J gene TRBJ2-4; 11 bases map to TRBD1. Trimming cost V 6 bases and J 8 bases; bases outside gene matches: 9. The CDR3 consists of 15 residues. CDR1 and CDR2 (germline): MDHEN, SYDVKM. The CDR3 nucleotides read TGTGCCAGCAGCCTCGAGCGGGGACAGGGGGACATTCAGTACTTC. Translating gives CASSLERGQGDIQYF.

This sequence joins TRBV30 and TRBJ2-3; possibly TRBD2 for D (5 bases). The V end was cut by 0 bases, the J end by 2 bases, with 12 bases between. The CDR3 spans 15 residues. Germline V gene sequence: CDR1 GTSNPN, CDR2 SVGIG (reference sequence). CDR3 nucleotides: TGTGCCTGGAGTGTATCGGCCGGGGTCACAGATACGCAGTATTTT. It codes for CAWSVSAGVTDTQYF.

This clone occurred a few times. The chain has TRBV6-5 and TRBJ1-3; D is ambiguous. Looked up from germline, CDR1 is MNHEY and CDR2 is SVGAGI. The length of the CDR3 is 15 residues. Trimming took off 6 bases at V and 0 bases at J, with 12 bases between the two ends. CDR3 residues: CASRPRASSGNTIYF. The CDR3 DNA sequence: TGTGCCAGCAGGCCGCGGGCCAGCTCTGGAAACACCATATATTTT.

This chain joins TRBV28 and TRBJ1-1; D may be TRBD1 (5 bases). The CDR3 totals 19 residues. Trimming cost V 5 bases and J 3 bases, with 28 bases left between them. CDR1 is MDHEN and CDR2 is SYDVKM in the germline V gene. The chain's CDR3 is CASSLPRIQGELRYTEAFF. DNA for the CDR3: TGTGCCAGCAGTCTCCCCCGTATTCAGGGAGAGCTCAGATACACTGAAGCTTTCTTT.

This rearrangement joins TRBV6-5 to TRBJ1-3, with 8 bases lining up with TRBD1. CDR1 and CDR2 from the germline V gene are MNHEY and SVGAGI. V shed 0 bases, J shed 0 bases, and the junction held 1 base outside the gene matches. The CDR3 is 16 amino acids. CDR3 coding DNA: TGTGCCAGCAGTTACTCAGGGACAGGCTCTGGAAACACCATATATTTT. Translating gives CASSYSGTGSGNTIYF.

This chain connects TRBV6-6 to TRBJ2-1, with 7 bases matching TRBD2. The J segment lost 3 bases and the V segment lost 6 bases, leaving 5 bases of the junction unmatched. CDR3 size: 14 residues. Germline V lookup: CDR1 MNHNY, CDR2 SVGAGI (reference sequence). The CDR3 DNA sequence: TGTGCCAGCAGCCTCCGGGACTACTACAATGAGCAGTTCTTC. It encodes CASSLRDYYNEQFF.

V gene TRBV9 combines with J gene TRBJ2-1, with D maybe TRBD1 (5 bases). Trimming removed 0 bases at V and 9 bases at J, with 13 bases between. CDR3 length: 14 residues. Germline values: CDR1 SGDLS, CDR2 YYNGEE. The CDR3, as DNA: TGTGCCAGCAGCGTAGAGGTACAGGTCCCTGAGCAGTTCTTC. Its translation: CASSVEVQVPEQFF.